This T cell receptor (beta chain) stems from a study of cytomegalovirus exposure and HLA in healthy donors. The study's findings and limits: CMV antigen specificity of a few CMV-associated chains was confirmed in vitro.

A single count supports this clone. Its antigen is not identified. PCR was performed using 60 Vbeta and 13 Jbeta primers. Repertoires were generated with immunoSEQ multiplex PCR, while TCRdb's copy carries only in-frame clones and drops some. The repertoire has 200,000 to 300,000 clones, about 80% of them found once; the top ten carry approximately 5.3%. Germline CDR1 SQVTM, CDR2 ANQGSEA. This CDR3 is built from 13 residues. The V end lost 3 bases, the J end lost 5 bases, and 13 bases lay between the germline ends. This TCR was recovered from a middle-aged woman in good health and CMV-seropositive. Sequenced: PBMCs. The genes are TRBV29-1 and TRBJ1-2, with D possibly being TRBD1 (5 bases). The CDR3 loop is CSVEAQARYGYTF. CDR3 nucleotide sequence: TGCAGCGTTGAGGCACAGGCCCGGTATGGCTACACCTTC.